This TCR beta chain was observed in a study of human T cells and chemical hapten exposure. On the study more broadly: For the roughly 25-week duration of the study, patients were given weekly doses of diphenylcyclopropenone on the scalp.

Ten or more counts support this clonotype. No antigen is known for it. Study-wide results and limits: Positively correlated with patch test score were the counts of PT1 expanded TCRs. Sensitizing with DPC caused no change in TCRs above 1 in 1000 frequency.

TCRdb called the RACE reads again in MiXCR, with one record for every CDR3 protein. The data hold about 42,000 distinct CDR3 sequences, with around 9% observed a single time. As for time point: patch test 2, 6 weeks after DPC sensitization. Specified treatment: therapeutic diphenylcyclopropenone sensitization with weekly scalp DPC. The material sequenced was whole blood, taken in connection with sensitization to the hapten diphenylcyclopropenone (DPC). The sequence was obtained from a woman aged 40 to 50 with alopecia areata. Some clones in this sample may be carry-over from other donors' samples.

The chain's CDR3 is CASSMAEFDTQYF. The CDR3 DNA reads TGTGCCAGTAGTATGGCGGAATTCGATACGCAGTATTTT. The gene calls are TRBV19 and TRBJ2-3; D uncertain. Germline V lookup: CDR1 LNHDA, CDR2 SQIVND (reference sequence). This CDR3 is 13 amino acids long. The ends were cut back, 3 bases at V and 6 bases at J, with 10 bases in the middle. The variable domain in full, completed from reference TRBV19 and TRBJ2-3, reads DGGITQSPKYLFRKEGQNVTLSCEQNLNHDAMYWYRQDPGQGLRLIYYSQIVNDFQKGDIAEGYSVSREKKESFPLTVTSAQKNPTAFYLCASSMAEFDTQYFGPGTRLTVL.